A single sample gave rise to the 15 T cell receptor beta chains below, sequenced in a study of T cell responses to AZD1222 COVID-19 vaccine. The table came from immunoSEQ multiplex PCR; TCRdb's copy has only in-frame clones and leaves some out. The repertoire holds 90,000 to 100,000 clones, with roughly 90% as singletons. The material was peripheral blood, obtained on day 0 of AZD1222 vaccination. These receptors came from an adult in good health.

The rearrangement joins TRBV27 to TRBJ1-5; 7 bases map to TRBD1. J lost 1 base, V lost 5 bases, and 8 bases had no gene match. The length of the CDR3 is 16 residues. The germline V gene encodes CDR1 MNHEY and CDR2 SMNVEV (reference sequence). Here the CDR3 reads CASSPSGQRSNQPQHF. CDR3 coding DNA: TGTGCCAGCAGTCCGTCGGGACAGCGAAGCAATCAGCCCCAGCATTTT.

The V and J genes are TRBV6-2 or TRBV6-3 and TRBJ2-7; TRBD1 agrees at 9 bases. The CDR3 covers 15 residues. With 0 bases clipped from V and 1 base from J, the junction kept 1 base outside the gene matches. Germline lookup yields CDR1 MNHEY and CDR2 SVGEGT. This chain's CDR3 is CASSYSGTGSYEQYF. The CDR3 DNA follows: TGTGCCAGCAGTTACTCGGGGACAGGGTCCTACGAGCAGTACTTC.

The CDR3 region is CASSFRAGPTDTQYF. For the CDR3, the DNA is TGTGCCAGCAGCTTCCGTGCAGGGCCAACAGATACGCAGTATTTT. The chain couples TRBV5-4 to TRBJ2-3; tentatively, D is TRBD1 (5 bases). Germline V CDR1 and CDR2: SGHNT, YYREEE (reference sequence). V lost 2 bases, J lost 3 bases, and 13 bases lay in between. The CDR3 length is 15 residues.

The chain links TRBV28 to TRBJ1-6; D is unresolved. With 4 bases removed from V and 0 bases from J, the gap between germline ends came to 7 bases. In germline, CDR1 is MDHEN, CDR2 SYDVKM. This CDR3 is built from 15 residues. CDR3 nucleotides: TGTGCCAGCAGTTACCGGAGCTCCTATAATTCACCCCTCCACTTT. Translation: CASSYRSSYNSPLHF.

The CDR3 DNA is TGCGCCAGCAGTCTGAACATGAGGAACACTGAAGCTTTCTTT. Amino acid sequence: CASSLNMRNTEAFF. The V and J genes are TRBV10-2 and TRBJ1-1; D gene uncertain. Germline CDR1 is WSHSY and CDR2 is SAAADI. The CDR3 loop spans 14 amino acids. V dropped 5 bases and J dropped 1 base, with 11 bases sitting between them.

V usage is TRBV28 and J usage is TRBJ1-2, with 7 bases matching TRBD1. Germline assignment: CDR1 MDHEN and CDR2 SYDVKM. V gave up 3 bases and J gave up 9 bases; unmatched junction bases: 7. The CDR3 totals 13 residues. Here the CDR3 reads CASSFYRGMSYTF. The CDR3 DNA reads TGTGCCAGCAGTTTTTACAGGGGAATGAGCTACACCTTC.

The rearrangement uses TRBV5-1 and TRBJ1-1, with a tentative D call TRBD1 (6 bases). CDR3 length: 14 amino acids. CDR1 SGHRS and CDR2 YFSETQ come from the germline V gene. The V end was cut by 5 bases, the J end by 0 bases, with 11 bases between. The CDR3 sequence is CASRPGGLNTEAFF. Here the CDR3 DNA reads TGCGCCAGCAGGCCCGGGGGGCTGAACACTGAAGCTTTCTTT. Looking up the rest from reference TRBV5-1 and TRBJ1-1 gives the full variable domain: KAGVTQTPRYLIKTRGQQVTLSCSPISGHRSVSWYQQTPGQGLQFLFEYFSETQRNKGNFPGRFSGRQFSNSRSEMNVSTLELGDSALYLCASRPGGLNTEAFFGQGTRLTVV.

The rearrangement links TRBV11-2 to TRBJ1-1, with 9 bases matching TRBD1. The CDR3 length is 16 residues. Germline CDR1 is SGHAT and CDR2 is FQNNGV. Unmatched junction bases numbered 7, after V lost 5 bases and J lost 0 bases. The CDR3 sequence is CASSPWTGAMNTEAFF. Written as DNA, the CDR3 is TGTGCCAGCAGCCCGTGGACAGGGGCAATGAACACTGAAGCTTTCTTT.

CDR3 nucleotide sequence: TGTGCCAGGGGACTGAAGGGTGAGCAGTTCTTC. Residues: CARGLKGEQFF. The V gene is TRBV2, the J gene TRBJ2-1; the D gene is possibly TRBD2 (6 bases). Germline V gene lookup returns CDR1 SNHLY and CDR2 FYNNEI. Trimming pared 9 bases from V and 9 bases from J, leaving 12 bases between. The CDR3 length is 11 residues.

The chain combines TRBV19 with TRBJ2-1; 9 positions match TRBD2. This CDR3 has 16 residues. With 4 bases clipped from V and 1 base from J, the junction kept 5 bases outside the gene matches. Germline CDR1 and CDR2: LNHDA and SQIVND (reference sequence). CDR3 DNA: TGTGCCAGTAGTAGTCTAGCGGGAAGGTCCTACAATGAGCAGTTCTTC. Translation gives CASSSLAGRSYNEQFF.

This clone was observed a single time. V usage is TRBV29-1 and J usage is TRBJ2-7; TRBD2 might be the D (5 bases). V was shortened by 2 bases and J by 0 bases, with 8 bases between the two germline ends. The CDR3 extends over 13 amino acids. Germline CDR1 and CDR2: SQVTM and ANQGSEA. The CDR3 spells CSVEKADSYEQYF. CDR3 coding DNA: TGCAGCGTTGAAAAAGCGGACTCCTACGAGCAGTACTTC.

The rearrangement joins TRBV5-1 to TRBJ2-3; 12 bases fit TRBD1. The length of the CDR3 is 16 residues. J was trimmed by 2 bases and V by 4 bases; bases with no gene match: 5. The germline gives CDR1 SGHRS, CDR2 YFSETQ. The CDR3 DNA reads TGCGCCAGCAGCCTAGGGACAGGGGGCTTCACAGATACGCAGTATTTT. Its protein is CASSLGTGGFTDTQYF.

V gene TRBV19 combines with J gene TRBJ2-7; possibly TRBD1 or TRBD2 for D (5 bases each). The CDR3 is made up of 14 amino acids. The germline gives CDR1 LNHDA, CDR2 SQIVND (reference sequence). Trimming stripped 9 bases from V and 0 bases from J, with 15 bases between. Here the CDR3 DNA reads TGTGCCAGCAGTCCGGGACCCGTCTCCTACGAGCAGTACTTC. Protein: CASSPGPVSYEQYF.

The chain joins TRBV3-1 (or the pseudogene TRBV3-2) to TRBJ1-3; TRBD1 is a possible D gene (5 bases). CDR1 and CDR2 (germline): LGHDT, YNNKEL (reference sequence). The V end was cut by 3 bases, the J end by 0 bases, with 9 bases between. There are 15 residues in the CDR3. CDR3 amino acids: CASSHGDSSGNTIYF. CDR3 sequence (DNA): TGTGCCAGCAGCCACGGAGACAGCTCTGGAAACACCATATATTTT.

The gene calls are TRBV19 and TRBJ2-2, with TRBD1 identical over 11 bases. The trim removed 10 bases at V and 6 bases at J, leaving 7 bases unmatched. CDR3 length: 14 amino acids. The germline gives CDR1 LNHDA, CDR2 SQIVND (reference sequence). The CDR3 coding sequence is TGTGCCACCAGACCGGGACAGGGGGCCGGGGAGCTGTTTTTT. This codes for CATRPGQGAGELFF.